A selection of T cell receptor beta chains follows, all from one sample in a study of shared clonotypes between healthy human individuals. Assay used: immunoSEQ multiplex PCR; TCRdb lists only in-frame clones, some missing. The profile covers approximately 2.5 million clones, with under 95% appearing a single time and approximately 0.36% taken by the ten largest. The sequencing input was naive CD4+ T cells from PBMCs. The origin of the receptors is a man aged 18 to 29 in good health. Some clones in this sample may be carry-over from other donors' samples. The CDR3 runs from the conserved cysteine through the conserved F or W. Each record gives: J gene, clone size, V gene, CDR3 length, D gene, CDR3 DNA, CDR3 protein. A D gene is named only where the DNA matches it firmly. Some rows have no size entry. The others give once, few or many, or a class for an expanded clone.

>TRBJ2-2|.|TRBV4-2|16|.
TGTGCCAGCAGCCAAGAAGGAACGATTAACACCGGGGAGCTGTTTTTT
CASSQEGTINTGELFF
>TRBJ1-2|once|TRBV5-8|12|.
TGTGCCAGCCAGGACCGGGGCTATGGCTACACCTTC
CASQDRGYGYTF
>TRBJ2-5|.|TRBV19|19|TRBD2
TGTGCCAGTGGAACCGGGACTAGCGGGAGACCGTCAAGGGGGCAGACCCAGTACTTC
CASGTGTSGRPSRGQTQYF
>TRBJ2-7|.|TRBV11-1|14|.
TGTGCCAGCCGAACCGGGACGGAGACGGTCGAGCAGTACTTC
CASRTGTETVEQYF
>TRBJ2-5|.|TRBV9|14|.
TGTGCCAGCAGCGTTGACAGCTTTTGGGGGACCCAGTACTTC
CASSVDSFWGTQYF
>TRBJ2-1|.|TRBV28|16|TRBD2
TGTGCCAGCAGTTCCCTAGCGGGAGAGAGTTACAATGAGCAGTTCTTC
CASSSLAGESYNEQFF
>TRBJ2-5|.|TRBV7-2|13|.
TGTGCCAGCAGCCCGGGACAGCCGCGGGACCAGTACTTC
CASSPGQPRDQYF
>TRBJ2-3|.|TRBV30|13|TRBD1
TGTGCCTGGAGTGTACAGGGGGCGATTACGCAGTATTTT
CAWSVQGAITQYF
>TRBJ2-4|.|TRBV19|15|.
TGTGCCAGTAGTGGCGGGGGCCTAACCAAAAACATTCAGTACTTC
CASSGGGLTKNIQYF
>TRBJ2-7|.|TRBV6-6|13|.
TGTGCCAGCAGTCTACAGGCCGGAGTCGAGCAGTACTTC
CASSLQAGVEQYF